The rows below give T cell receptor beta chains drawn from one sample of a study of neurological immune-mediated disorders. TCRdb reprocessed the 5' RACE reads via MiXCR and lists one record per CDR3 protein. The sample includes fewer than 65,000 distinct CDR3 sequences, roughly 4.3% of them seen just once. The sequencing sample was made of PBMCs. The source of these receptors is a man aged 45 to 65 with multiple sclerosis. Both conserved end residues are part of each CDR3. A D gene is named only where the DNA matches it firmly. The size field is filled for only some rows; it gives once, few, many or a size class.

J gene: TRBJ2-1; D gene: .; clone size: many; V gene: TRBV6-5; CDR3 DNA: TGTGCCAGCAGTTACCAGCTAAGCGGTAATGAGCAGTTCTTC; CDR3 protein: CASSYQLSGNEQFF
J gene: TRBJ2-5; D gene: .; clone size: many; V gene: TRBV12-3/TRBV12-4; CDR3 DNA: TGTGCCAGCAGTTTACGTGAAGAGACCCAGTACTTC; CDR3 protein: CASSLREETQYF
J gene: TRBJ2-7; D gene: TRBD2; clone size: many; V gene: TRBV5-1; CDR3 DNA: TGCGCCAGCAGCACGGGGGGAGACTACGAGCAGTACTTC; CDR3 protein: CASSTGGDYEQYF
J gene: TRBJ2-7; D gene: TRBD2; clone size: many; V gene: TRBV5-1; CDR3 DNA: TGCGCCAGCAGCTTCAGCGGGGGGAGCGGGTACGAGCAGTACTTC; CDR3 protein: CASSFSGGSGYEQYF
J gene: TRBJ2-2; D gene: TRBD1; clone size: many; V gene: TRBV28; CDR3 DNA: TGTGCCAGCAGTTTAAGGGGACAGTTGACCGGGGAGCTGTTTTTT; CDR3 protein: CASSLRGQLTGELFF
J gene: TRBJ1-5; D gene: .; clone size: many; V gene: TRBV12-3/TRBV12-4; CDR3 DNA: TGTGCCAGCAGTTCTAGAGGTAGAAATCAGCCCCAGCATTTT; CDR3 protein: CASSSRGRNQPQHF
J gene: TRBJ2-1; D gene: TRBD2; clone size: many; V gene: TRBV7-3; CDR3 DNA: TGTGCCAGCAGCGCCACCGGGACTAGCGGAGGTAGGGAGCAGTTCTTC; CDR3 protein: CASSATGTSGGREQFF
J gene: TRBJ2-4; D gene: TRBD2; clone size: many; V gene: TRBV5-1; CDR3 DNA: TGCGCCAGCAGCTTGACCCCCCAGGCTAGCGGGAGTTACCGGTACTTC; CDR3 protein: CASSLTPQASGSYRYF
J gene: TRBJ1-5; D gene: TRBD1; clone size: many; V gene: TRBV20-1; CDR3 DNA: TGCAGTGCCGGGGACAGGGGGGGTCAGCCCCAGCATTTT; CDR3 protein: CSAGDRGGQPQHF
J gene: TRBJ2-7; D gene: .; clone size: many; V gene: TRBV25-1; CDR3 DNA: TGTGCCAGCAGTGATAGGGGGACCCCCACCTACGAGCAGTACTTC; CDR3 protein: CASSDRGTPTYEQYF
J gene: TRBJ2-3; D gene: .; clone size: many; V gene: TRBV21-1; CDR3 DNA: TGTGCCAGCAGCAGGGACTTTCGCACAGATACGCAGTATTTT; CDR3 protein: CASSRDFRTDTQYF
J gene: TRBJ2-5; D gene: .; clone size: many; V gene: TRBV29-1; CDR3 DNA: TGCAGCGGGGCTGGGTACAGAACTGCCAAAGAGACCCAGTACTTC; CDR3 protein: CSGAGYRTAKETQYF
J gene: TRBJ1-6; D gene: .; clone size: many; V gene: TRBV5-1; CDR3 DNA: TGCGCCAGCAGCTTGGAGGGGTCACAAGATTCACCCCTCCACTTT; CDR3 protein: CASSLEGSQDSPLHF
J gene: TRBJ1-4; D gene: TRBD1; clone size: many; V gene: TRBV10-2; CDR3 DNA: TGCGCCAGCAGTGACACAGGGGCCACTAATGAAAAACTGTTTTTT; CDR3 protein: CASSDTGATNEKLFF
J gene: TRBJ1-1; D gene: .; clone size: many; V gene: TRBV20-1; CDR3 DNA: TGCAGTGCTAGTCCGGCGGTTTCGAGAGGGAGTGTCACTGAAGCTTTCTTT; CDR3 protein: CSASPAVSRGSVTEAFF
J gene: TRBJ1-6; D gene: TRBD1; clone size: many; V gene: TRBV12-3/TRBV12-4; CDR3 DNA: TGTGCCAGCAGTCCCCATCAGGGGGCTAGGAATTCACCCCTCCACTTT; CDR3 protein: CASSPHQGARNSPLHF
J gene: TRBJ1-2; D gene: .; clone size: .; V gene: TRBV12-3/TRBV12-4; CDR3 DNA: TGTGCCAGCAGCCTCGGGCAGCGCTTGAATGGCTACACCTTC; CDR3 protein: CASSLGQRLNGYTF
J gene: TRBJ2-1; D gene: .; clone size: many; V gene: TRBV7-3; CDR3 DNA: TGTGCCAGCAGCCCAGCCAATGGCCTTCGGGGGGAGCAGTTCTTC; CDR3 protein: CASSPANGLRGEQFF
J gene: TRBJ1-1; D gene: TRBD1; clone size: many; V gene: TRBV28; CDR3 DNA: TGTGCCAGCAGTCTAAACCGGATGGGACAGTGGAACACTGAAGCTTTCTTT; CDR3 protein: CASSLNRMGQWNTEAFF
J gene: TRBJ2-7; D gene: .; clone size: many; V gene: TRBV7-8; CDR3 DNA: TGTGCCAGCAGCACCCGCCGGGACTCCTACGAGCAGTACTTC; CDR3 protein: CASSTRRDSYEQYF
J gene: TRBJ2-2; D gene: .; clone size: many; V gene: TRBV11-2; CDR3 DNA: TGTGCCAGCAGCTTTCGGGGGGCTCCCGGGGAGCTGTTTTTT; CDR3 protein: CASSFRGAPGELFF